These 7 T cell receptor beta chains came from one sample sequenced in a study of T cell responses to AZD1222 COVID-19 vaccine. Only in-frame clones appear in the TCRdb table, and some are missing; sequencing was by immunoSEQ multiplex PCR. The sample carries more than 150,000 clones, about 90% recorded once. The sample in question was peripheral blood, obtained on day 0 of AZD1222 vaccination. Source of these receptors: an adult in good health.

V is TRBV3-1 (or the pseudogene TRBV3-2) and J is TRBJ2-7, with 8 nucleotides matching TRBD2. After removal of 5 bases from V and 0 bases from J, the junction contained 12 bases not matched to a gene. There are 17 residues in the CDR3. Per the germline V gene, CDR1 is LGHDT and CDR2 is YNNKEL (reference sequence). CDR3 coding DNA: TGTGCCAGCAGCTCCCTGAGCGGCGGGGGGATCTCCTACGAGCAGTACTTC. This translates into CASSSLSGGGISYEQYF.

V gene TRBV6-5 combines with J gene TRBJ1-5, with D possibly TRBD1 on 5 matching bases. V shed 6 bases and J shed 7 bases, with 13 bases lying between them. Germline assignment: CDR1 MNHEY and CDR2 SVGAGI. CDR3 length equals 13 residues. The DNA for the CDR3 is TGTGCCAGCAGCTCCCGAGGGGACCAGCCCCAGCATTTT. Residues: CASSSRGDQPQHF.

This clone appeared a single time. The chain links TRBV6-5 to TRBJ1-2; perhaps TRBD1 as D (5 bases). CDR3 length equals 13 residues. The V gene lost 1 base and the J gene lost 6 bases, with 9 bases spanning the gap. Germline CDR1 and CDR2: MNHEY and SVGAGI. The CDR3, as DNA: TGTGCCAGCAGTTACTTGAGGGGCGATGGCTACACCTTC. Translation gives CASSYLRGDGYTF.

The chain has TRBV7-8 and TRBJ2-3, with D tentatively TRBD1 or TRBD2 (8 bases each). The CDR3 length is 16 residues. Germline values: CDR1 SGHVS, CDR2 FQNEAQ. Trimming left V 5 bases short and J 0 bases short, with 15 bases between. The chain's CDR3 is CASSQGASGSTDTQYF. CDR3 DNA sequence: TGTGCCAGCAGCCAGGGGGCTAGCGGGAGCACAGATACGCAGTATTTT.

The chain joins TRBV11-2 to TRBJ2-2, with 7 positions matching TRBD2. V lost 5 bases and J lost 2; bases outside the gene matches: 5. The CDR3 runs 15 residues. Germline V CDR1 and CDR2: SGHAT, FQNNGV. CDR3 sequence (DNA): TGTGCCAGCAGCAATAGCGGGTCTAACACCGGGGAGCTGTTTTTT. This sequence encodes CASSNSGSNTGELFF.

The CDR3 DNA reads TGTGCCAGCAGCTTGGGACAGGGTAGCACAGATACGCAGTATTTT. Translating gives CASSLGQGSTDTQYF. The genes are TRBV5-4 and TRBJ2-3; 7 bases align to TRBD1. The CDR3 runs 15 residues. Germline V lookup: CDR1 SGHNT, CDR2 YYREEE (reference sequence). V shed 0 bases and J 0 bases; nucleotides not matched to a gene: 1. Full variable domain (outside the CDR3, taken from reference TRBV5-4 and TRBJ2-3): ETGVTQSPTHLIKTRGQQVTLRCSSQSGHNTVSWYQQALGQGPQFIFQYYREEENGRGNFPPRFSGLQFPNYSSELNVNALELDDSALYLCASSLGQGSTDTQYFGPGTRLTVL.

The rearrangement links TRBV10-1 to TRBJ2-1; D may match TRBD1 or TRBD2 (6 bases each). Germline V gene data show CDR1 as WNHNN and CDR2 as SYGVQD (reference sequence). The V end lost 3 bases, the J end lost 10 bases, and 10 bases lay between the germline ends. There are 12 residues in the CDR3. CDR3 amino acids: CASSDGGEEQFF. For the CDR3, the DNA is TGCGCCAGCAGTGACGGGGGCGAGGAGCAGTTCTTC.